This is a list of T cell receptor beta chains from one sample in a study of CD8 T cells in Susac syndrome. TCRdb re-analysed the immunoSEQ multiplex PCR reads in MiXCR, keeping a single row per CDR3 protein. The table shows roughly 150,000 distinct CDR3 sequences, with about 95% occurring only once. Source material: CD8+ T cells from PBMCs. All receptors come from a human donor with multiple sclerosis. The CDR3 runs from the conserved cysteine through the conserved F or W. D genes are given only for firm matches. Only some rows state a clone size, as once, few, many or a class for expanded clones.

j_call: TRBJ2-1; clone_size: -; v_call: TRBV15; d_call: -; cdr3_nt: TGTGCCACCAGCAGAGTAGAGCGCAATGAGCAGTTCTTC; cdr3_aa: CATSRVERNEQFF
j_call: TRBJ2-1; clone_size: -; v_call: TRBV19; d_call: TRBD2; cdr3_nt: TGTGCCAGTAGTAGAATCCCGCGGGGGTTAACCTACAATGAGCAGTTCTTC; cdr3_aa: CASSRIPRGLTYNEQFF
j_call: TRBJ2-3; clone_size: -; v_call: TRBV29-1; d_call: TRBD2; cdr3_nt: TGCAGCGCTCACCTCCCGGGACTAGCAGGGAAAGATACGCAGTATTTT; cdr3_aa: CSAHLPGLAGKDTQYF
j_call: TRBJ2-7; clone_size: -; v_call: TRBV5-1; d_call: -; cdr3_nt: TGCGCCAGCAGCTTGCCAGATAGTTCCTACGAGCAGTACTTC; cdr3_aa: CASSLPDSSYEQYF
j_call: TRBJ1-4; clone_size: -; v_call: TRBV30; d_call: -; cdr3_nt: TGTGCCTGGGGGACTGGATTAACTAATGAAAAACTGTTTTTT; cdr3_aa: CAWGTGLTNEKLFF
j_call: TRBJ2-3; clone_size: -; v_call: TRBV5-1; d_call: TRBD1; cdr3_nt: TGCGCCAGCAGCGAGGGGACAGGCACCATTAGCACAGATACGCAGTATTTT; cdr3_aa: CASSEGTGTISTDTQYF
j_call: TRBJ2-1; clone_size: -; v_call: TRBV18; d_call: TRBD2; cdr3_nt: TGTGCCAGCTCATCGCTAGCGGACTCCTACAATGAGCAGTTCTTC; cdr3_aa: CASSSLADSYNEQFF
j_call: TRBJ2-1; clone_size: -; v_call: TRBV29-1; d_call: -; cdr3_nt: TGCAGCGCTGGGACACCCTCCTACAATGAGCAGTTCTTC; cdr3_aa: CSAGTPSYNEQFF
j_call: TRBJ1-5; clone_size: -; v_call: TRBV2; d_call: -; cdr3_nt: TGTGCCAGCAGTGGGGGCGGACCGGGAAATCAGCCCCAGCATTTT; cdr3_aa: CASSGGGPGNQPQHF
j_call: TRBJ2-3; clone_size: -; v_call: TRBV20-1; d_call: -; cdr3_nt: TGCAGTGCTAGAGGTGGGGGCACAGATACGCAGTATTTT; cdr3_aa: CSARGGGTDTQYF
j_call: TRBJ2-7; clone_size: -; v_call: TRBV18; d_call: -; cdr3_nt: TGTGCCAGCTCACCCCCGGACACATCCCTCCTATACGAGCAGTACTTC; cdr3_aa: CASSPPDTSLLYEQYF
j_call: TRBJ2-7; clone_size: -; v_call: TRBV6-5; d_call: TRBD1; cdr3_nt: TGTGCCAGCCGGACAGGGATCTACGAGCAGTACTTC; cdr3_aa: CASRTGIYEQYF
j_call: TRBJ2-3; clone_size: -; v_call: TRBV20-1; d_call: TRBD1; cdr3_nt: TGCAGTGCTAGGCCCTATGGACAGGTTACAGATACGCAGTATTTT; cdr3_aa: CSARPYGQVTDTQYF
j_call: TRBJ2-2; clone_size: -; v_call: TRBV2; d_call: -; cdr3_nt: TGTGCCAGCACCCAATCCATTCAGGGAACCGGGGAGCTGTTTTTT; cdr3_aa: CASTQSIQGTGELFF
j_call: TRBJ2-1; clone_size: -; v_call: TRBV27; d_call: TRBD1; cdr3_nt: TGTGCCAGCAACCCTCTAGGGACAGGGGGCGAGAGGAATGAGCAGTTCTTC; cdr3_aa: CASNPLGTGGERNEQFF
j_call: TRBJ2-7; clone_size: -; v_call: TRBV20-1; d_call: TRBD1; cdr3_nt: TGCAGTGCTAGAGATCGGGAGACAGGGGCCTACGAGCAGTACTTC; cdr3_aa: CSARDRETGAYEQYF
j_call: TRBJ2-3; clone_size: -; v_call: TRBV9; d_call: -; cdr3_nt: TGTGCCAGCGCCGGTGAAACTAGCACAGATACGCAGTATTTT; cdr3_aa: CASAGETSTDTQYF
j_call: TRBJ1-1; clone_size: -; v_call: TRBV30; d_call: -; cdr3_nt: TGTGCCTGGAGTGACGGGGGAGCTGAAGCTTTCTTT; cdr3_aa: CAWSDGGAEAFF
j_call: TRBJ2-1; clone_size: -; v_call: TRBV12-3/TRBV12-4; d_call: -; cdr3_nt: TGTGCCAGCAGTTTTTGGGTAAATGAGCAGTTCTTC; cdr3_aa: CASSFWVNEQFF
j_call: TRBJ2-7; clone_size: -; v_call: TRBV30; d_call: TRBD1; cdr3_nt: TGTGCCTGGGGGACAGGGCGAATCCCCTACGAGCAGTACTTC; cdr3_aa: CAWGTGRIPYEQYF
j_call: TRBJ2-1; clone_size: -; v_call: TRBV28; d_call: TRBD2; cdr3_nt: TGTGCCAGCAGCCGTAGCGGGCCTAGCTCCTACAATGAGCAGTTCTTC; cdr3_aa: CASSRSGPSSYNEQFF
j_call: TRBJ2-5; clone_size: -; v_call: TRBV6-5; d_call: -; cdr3_nt: TGTGCCAGCAGTTACTCTGGTGACCAAGAGACCCAGTACTTC; cdr3_aa: CASSYSGDQETQYF
j_call: TRBJ2-1; clone_size: -; v_call: TRBV19; d_call: TRBD1; cdr3_nt: TGTGCCAGTAGTATCCCCGGGACAGGGGTGACGAATGAGCAGTTCTTC; cdr3_aa: CASSIPGTGVTNEQFF
j_call: TRBJ1-2; clone_size: -; v_call: TRBV28; d_call: -; cdr3_nt: TGTGCCAGCAGCCGGCCGGGACGGTTTCAAGCTAACTATGGCTACACCTTC; cdr3_aa: CASSRPGRFQANYGYTF
j_call: TRBJ1-4; clone_size: -; v_call: TRBV3-1; d_call: -; cdr3_nt: TGTGCCAGCAGCCCCCGAGGTGAAAAACTGTTTTTT; cdr3_aa: CASSPRGEKLFF
j_call: TRBJ2-7; clone_size: -; v_call: TRBV29-1; d_call: TRBD2; cdr3_nt: TGCAGCGTTCCGGCCGGGACCCCGGGGGGCGAGCAGTACTTC; cdr3_aa: CSVPAGTPGGEQYF
j_call: TRBJ2-4; clone_size: -; v_call: TRBV12-3/TRBV12-4; d_call: -; cdr3_nt: TGTGCCAGCAGCATTACGGGCAGGGCCAAAAACATTCAGTACTTC; cdr3_aa: CASSITGRAKNIQYF
j_call: TRBJ2-5; clone_size: once; v_call: TRBV7-9; d_call: TRBD1; cdr3_nt: TGTGCCAGCAGCTCGACATCGACAGGGGGGGAGACCCAGTACTTC; cdr3_aa: CASSSTSTGGETQYF
j_call: TRBJ1-5; clone_size: once; v_call: TRBV2; d_call: TRBD1; cdr3_nt: TGTGCCAGCAGTGAGGGACAGACCCAGCCCCAGCATTTT; cdr3_aa: CASSEGQTQPQHF
j_call: TRBJ2-5; clone_size: -; v_call: TRBV29-1; d_call: -; cdr3_nt: TGCAGCACCCTCGGGGCGTGGGAGACCCAGTACTTC; cdr3_aa: CSTLGAWETQYF
j_call: TRBJ2-7; clone_size: -; v_call: TRBV7-8; d_call: -; cdr3_nt: TGTGCCAGCAGCTTACTAGGGGCCTCCTACGAGCAGTACTTC; cdr3_aa: CASSLLGASYEQYF
j_call: TRBJ1-1; clone_size: -; v_call: TRBV27; d_call: -; cdr3_nt: TGTGCCAGCAGTTGGGTCGGGGACACTGAAGCTTTCTTT; cdr3_aa: CASSWVGDTEAFF
j_call: TRBJ2-7; clone_size: -; v_call: TRBV29-1; d_call: -; cdr3_nt: TGCAGCGTCTTAGACGGTTACTCCTACGAGCAGTACTTC; cdr3_aa: CSVLDGYSYEQYF
j_call: TRBJ2-1; clone_size: -; v_call: TRBV11-2; d_call: -; cdr3_nt: TGTGCCAGCAGCTTAGCATTTGGGGGCGATTACAATGAGCAGTTCTTC; cdr3_aa: CASSLAFGGDYNEQFF
j_call: TRBJ2-1; clone_size: -; v_call: TRBV7-9; d_call: -; cdr3_nt: TGTGCCAGCAGAACCCCGGGAAATGAGCAGTTCTTC; cdr3_aa: CASRTPGNEQFF
j_call: TRBJ2-1; clone_size: -; v_call: TRBV5-1; d_call: TRBD2; cdr3_nt: TGCGCCAGCAGCATTAAAGCGGGGGGTTACAATGAGCAGTTCTTC; cdr3_aa: CASSIKAGGYNEQFF
j_call: TRBJ1-1; clone_size: -; v_call: TRBV29-1; d_call: TRBD1; cdr3_nt: TGCAGCGTTAAACACAGGGGCACTGAAGCTTTCTTT; cdr3_aa: CSVKHRGTEAFF
j_call: TRBJ2-1; clone_size: -; v_call: TRBV11-2; d_call: -; cdr3_nt: TGTGCCAGCAGCTTGGACCACTCCTACAATGAGCAGTTCTTC; cdr3_aa: CASSLDHSYNEQFF
j_call: TRBJ1-5; clone_size: -; v_call: TRBV2; d_call: -; cdr3_nt: TGTGCCAGCAGGGTAGTAGGTAGCAATCAGCCCCAGCATTTT; cdr3_aa: CASRVVGSNQPQHF
j_call: TRBJ2-1; clone_size: -; v_call: TRBV7-9; d_call: -; cdr3_nt: TGTGCCAGCAGCAAAGACGGTTACAATGAGCAGTTCTTC; cdr3_aa: CASSKDGYNEQFF
j_call: TRBJ1-2; clone_size: -; v_call: TRBV9; d_call: TRBD1; cdr3_nt: TGTGCCAGCAGCGAGCCCGACAGGGACTATGGCTACACCTTC; cdr3_aa: CASSEPDRDYGYTF
j_call: TRBJ2-3; clone_size: -; v_call: TRBV7-3; d_call: -; cdr3_nt: TGTGCCAGCAGCTTGAAGCGACAGCGCACAGATACGCAGTATTTT; cdr3_aa: CASSLKRQRTDTQYF
j_call: TRBJ2-1; clone_size: once; v_call: TRBV7-9; d_call: -; cdr3_nt: TGTGCCAGCAGCTTCGGGAAACTAGGGGGACTCGGCAATGAGCAGTTCTTC; cdr3_aa: CASSFGKLGGLGNEQFF
j_call: TRBJ1-1; clone_size: -; v_call: TRBV3-1; d_call: -; cdr3_nt: TGTGCCAGCAGCCAAGATCGGCAGAGGGCCAGGGGAGGGACTGAAGCTTTCTTT; cdr3_aa: CASSQDRQRARGGTEAFF
j_call: TRBJ2-3; clone_size: -; v_call: TRBV12-3/TRBV12-4; d_call: -; cdr3_nt: TGTGCCAGCAGTTTCCAGGGAACAGATACGCAGTATTTT; cdr3_aa: CASSFQGTDTQYF
j_call: TRBJ1-2; clone_size: -; v_call: TRBV20-1; d_call: TRBD1; cdr3_nt: TGCAGTGCCCAAACGTCGGGGGGACAGGACCGTGGCTACACCTTC; cdr3_aa: CSAQTSGGQDRGYTF
j_call: TRBJ2-1; clone_size: -; v_call: TRBV24-1; d_call: TRBD1; cdr3_nt: TGTGCCACCAGTGATCGGGGACAGGGGAACAATGAGCAGTTCTTC; cdr3_aa: CATSDRGQGNNEQFF